A selection of T cell receptor beta chains follows, all from one sample in a study of blood T cell repertoires in COVID-19. Sequencing used immunoSEQ multiplex PCR; TCRdb keeps in-frame clones, though not all of them. The table includes approximately 160,000 clones, roughly 87% detected once. The sequenced sample was PBMCs or T cells enriched from blood (not recorded which). These receptor sequences come from a woman aged 50 to 60 who had recovered from COVID-19. CDR3s include the opening cysteine and the closing phenylalanine or tryptophan. D genes are given only for firm matches. Clone size appears in some rows only: once, few, many, or a class for an expanded clone.

clone size: NA; J gene: TRBJ1-3; V gene: TRBV5-1; D gene: NA; CDR3 protein: CASSYADSSGNTIYF; CDR3 DNA: TGCGCCAGCAGCTACGCGGACTCCTCTGGAAACACCATATATTTT
clone size: NA; J gene: TRBJ2-1; V gene: TRBV5-8; D gene: TRBD1; CDR3 protein: CASSFTGESYNEQFF; CDR3 DNA: TGTGCCAGCAGCTTTACAGGGGAGAGTTACAATGAGCAGTTCTTC
clone size: once; J gene: TRBJ2-2; V gene: TRBV6-5; D gene: NA; CDR3 protein: CASRSEVSGELFF; CDR3 DNA: TGTGCCAGCCGGTCTGAGGTTTCCGGGGAGCTGTTTTTT
clone size: NA; J gene: TRBJ2-5; V gene: TRBV28; D gene: TRBD1; CDR3 protein: CASSFYGQGQETQYF; CDR3 DNA: TGTGCCAGCAGTTTTTACGGACAGGGCCAAGAGACCCAGTACTTC
clone size: NA; J gene: TRBJ2-7; V gene: TRBV7-2; D gene: TRBD1; CDR3 protein: CASRQGTDSYEQYF; CDR3 DNA: TGTGCCAGCAGGCAGGGGACAGACTCCTACGAGCAGTACTTC
clone size: NA; J gene: TRBJ2-7; V gene: TRBV27; D gene: NA; CDR3 protein: CASSTRRGAYEQYF; CDR3 DNA: TGTGCCAGCAGTACGCGTCGCGGGGCCTACGAGCAGTACTTC
clone size: NA; J gene: TRBJ2-5; V gene: TRBV4-3; D gene: NA; CDR3 protein: CASSQAGNPQETQYF; CDR3 DNA: TGCGCCAGCAGCCAAGCCGGGAATCCCCAAGAGACCCAGTACTTC
clone size: NA; J gene: TRBJ1-5; V gene: TRBV19; D gene: NA; CDR3 protein: CASRQGYGSNQPQHF; CDR3 DNA: TGTGCCAGTAGGCAGGGGTATGGAAGCAATCAGCCCCAGCATTTT
clone size: few; J gene: TRBJ1-4; V gene: TRBV24-1; D gene: NA; CDR3 protein: CATSEGSGEKLFF; CDR3 DNA: TGTGCCACCAGTGAGGGATCGGGGGAAAAACTGTTTTTT
clone size: NA; J gene: TRBJ1-3; V gene: TRBV7-9; D gene: NA; CDR3 protein: CASSSHITSGNTIYF; CDR3 DNA: TGTGCCAGCAGCTCCCACATCACCTCTGGAAACACCATATATTTT
clone size: NA; J gene: TRBJ1-1; V gene: TRBV30; D gene: TRBD1; CDR3 protein: CAWSVQGTEAFF; CDR3 DNA: TGTGCCTGGAGTGTACAGGGGACTGAAGCTTTCTTT
clone size: NA; J gene: TRBJ1-2; V gene: TRBV5-5; D gene: NA; CDR3 protein: CASSLGQGIGYGYTF; CDR3 DNA: TGTGCCAGCAGCTTGGGCCAGGGGATTGGCTATGGCTACACCTTC
clone size: NA; J gene: TRBJ1-4; V gene: TRBV24-1; D gene: NA; CDR3 protein: CATSGHWVGEQGNEKLFF; CDR3 DNA: TGTGCCACCAGTGGCCATTGGGTTGGGGAACAGGGTAATGAAAAACTGTTTTTT
clone size: once; J gene: TRBJ1-1; V gene: TRBV2; D gene: NA; CDR3 protein: CASRKGTGNTEAFF; CDR3 DNA: TGTGCCAGCAGAAAAGGGACTGGGAACACTGAAGCTTTCTTT
clone size: NA; J gene: TRBJ2-7; V gene: TRBV5-1; D gene: NA; CDR3 protein: CASSLAKETAREQYF; CDR3 DNA: TGCGCCAGCAGCTTGGCGAAGGAGACCGCGAGGGAGCAGTACTTC
clone size: NA; J gene: TRBJ2-1; V gene: TRBV18; D gene: NA; CDR3 protein: CASSNRQVGDNEQFF; CDR3 DNA: TGTGCCAGCTCAAATCGACAGGTAGGCGACAATGAGCAGTTCTTC
clone size: few; J gene: TRBJ2-1; V gene: TRBV7-2; D gene: NA; CDR3 protein: CASSPTALGEQFF; CDR3 DNA: TGTGCCAGCAGCCCCACCGCTTTGGGAGAACAGTTCTTC
clone size: NA; J gene: TRBJ2-1; V gene: TRBV2; D gene: NA; CDR3 protein: CASSERPLVEQFF; CDR3 DNA: TGTGCCAGCAGTGAGAGGCCCTTGGTGGAGCAGTTCTTC
clone size: NA; J gene: TRBJ2-1; V gene: TRBV11-3; D gene: TRBD2; CDR3 protein: CASSSILAGVYNEQFF; CDR3 DNA: TGTGCCAGCAGCTCTATTCTAGCGGGAGTCTACAATGAGCAGTTCTTC
clone size: NA; J gene: TRBJ1-1; V gene: TRBV6-1; D gene: NA; CDR3 protein: CASSEALPGSGTEAFF; CDR3 DNA: TGTGCCAGCAGTGAAGCGCTTCCGGGGTCCGGCACTGAAGCTTTCTTT
clone size: NA; J gene: TRBJ2-1; V gene: TRBV18; D gene: NA; CDR3 protein: CASSPREAVYNEQFF; CDR3 DNA: TGTGCCAGCTCACCACGGGAGGCGGTCTACAATGAGCAGTTCTTC
clone size: NA; J gene: TRBJ1-1; V gene: TRBV27; D gene: NA; CDR3 protein: CASSLTVGGNTEAFF; CDR3 DNA: TGTGCCAGCAGTTTAACAGTCGGGGGGAACACTGAAGCTTTCTTT
clone size: NA; J gene: TRBJ1-5; V gene: TRBV7-9; D gene: NA; CDR3 protein: CASSLTGTQPQHF; CDR3 DNA: TGTGCCAGCAGCTTAACAGGGACTCAGCCCCAGCATTTT
clone size: NA; J gene: TRBJ1-1; V gene: TRBV2; D gene: TRBD1; CDR3 protein: CASRLTGANTEAFF; CDR3 DNA: TGTGCCAGCAGGTTGACAGGGGCGAACACTGAAGCTTTCTTT
clone size: NA; J gene: TRBJ2-7; V gene: TRBV11-3; D gene: TRBD2; CDR3 protein: CASSLDFREGTYEQYF; CDR3 DNA: TGTGCCAGCAGCTTAGATTTCAGGGAGGGGACCTACGAGCAGTACTTC
clone size: once; J gene: TRBJ2-7; V gene: TRBV21-1; D gene: NA; CDR3 protein: CASSPPGQPEQYF; CDR3 DNA: TGTGCCAGCAGCCCCCCGGGACAACCCGAGCAGTACTTC
clone size: NA; J gene: TRBJ2-7; V gene: TRBV28; D gene: TRBD1; CDR3 protein: CASSLKDRVLNEQYF; CDR3 DNA: TGTGCCAGCAGTTTAAAGGACAGGGTCCTGAACGAGCAGTACTTC
clone size: NA; J gene: TRBJ2-7; V gene: TRBV5-1; D gene: NA; CDR3 protein: CASSLEPPREDEQYF; CDR3 DNA: TGCGCCAGCAGCTTGGAACCACCAAGGGAGGACGAGCAGTACTTC
clone size: NA; J gene: TRBJ1-2; V gene: TRBV6-5; D gene: NA; CDR3 protein: CASSYSSALRGYTF; CDR3 DNA: TGTGCCAGCAGTTACTCGTCCGCTTTGAGGGGCTACACCTTC
clone size: once; J gene: TRBJ2-3; V gene: TRBV29-1; D gene: NA; CDR3 protein: CSVVLGPTDTQYF; CDR3 DNA: TGCAGCGTTGTTCTAGGCCCAACAGATACGCAGTATTTT
clone size: NA; J gene: TRBJ2-5; V gene: TRBV9; D gene: NA; CDR3 protein: CASSVAGGETQYF; CDR3 DNA: TGTGCCAGCAGCGTAGCGGGCGGGGAGACCCAGTACTTC
clone size: NA; J gene: TRBJ1-6; V gene: TRBV15; D gene: NA; CDR3 protein: CATSRARDGYSPLHF; CDR3 DNA: TGTGCCACCAGCAGAGCCCGAGACGGGTACTCACCCCTCCACTTT
clone size: NA; J gene: TRBJ2-7; V gene: TRBV9; D gene: TRBD1; CDR3 protein: CASSGRGGQGGYEQYF; CDR3 DNA: TGTGCCAGCAGTGGGCGCGGGGGACAGGGGGGTTACGAGCAGTACTTC
clone size: NA; J gene: TRBJ2-1; V gene: TRBV5-1; D gene: TRBD2; CDR3 protein: CASSLEGASGRNEQFF; CDR3 DNA: TGCGCCAGCAGCTTGGAGGGGGCTAGCGGGAGAAATGAGCAGTTCTTC
clone size: NA; J gene: TRBJ2-2; V gene: TRBV5-6; D gene: TRBD2; CDR3 protein: CASRDTSGSRTGELFF; CDR3 DNA: TGTGCCAGCAGGGATACTAGCGGGAGCAGGACCGGGGAGCTGTTTTTT
clone size: NA; J gene: TRBJ1-1; V gene: TRBV6-5; D gene: TRBD1; CDR3 protein: CASSPGTGPKAFF; CDR3 DNA: TGTGCCAGCAGCCCCGGGACAGGGCCTAAAGCTTTCTTT
clone size: NA; J gene: TRBJ1-1; V gene: TRBV5-5; D gene: NA; CDR3 protein: CASSFPVPGTNTEAFF; CDR3 DNA: TGTGCCAGCAGCTTTCCTGTACCGGGAACGAACACTGAAGCTTTCTTT
clone size: NA; J gene: TRBJ1-6; V gene: TRBV6-5; D gene: NA; CDR3 protein: CASSQRQKLHF; CDR3 DNA: TGTGCCAGCAGTCAAAGACAGAAACTCCACTTT
clone size: few; J gene: TRBJ1-5; V gene: TRBV5-1; D gene: NA; CDR3 protein: CASSPEGGAQPQHF; CDR3 DNA: TGCGCCAGCAGCCCGGAGGGGGGGGCCCAGCCCCAGCATTTT
clone size: NA; J gene: TRBJ2-2; V gene: TRBV5-1; D gene: NA; CDR3 protein: CASKIETANTGELFF; CDR3 DNA: TGCGCCAGCAAGATTGAGACAGCGAACACCGGGGAGCTGTTTTTT
clone size: NA; J gene: TRBJ2-6; V gene: TRBV21-1; D gene: NA; CDR3 protein: CASSKEGVSGKISGANVLTF; CDR3 DNA: TGTGCCAGCAGCAAAGAGGGTGTTAGCGGAAAAATCTCTGGGGCCAACGTCCTGACTTTC
clone size: NA; J gene: TRBJ1-2; V gene: TRBV5-6; D gene: TRBD1; CDR3 protein: CASSPGSGTGGHYGYTF; CDR3 DNA: TGTGCCAGCAGCCCCGGGTCCGGGACAGGGGGCCACTATGGCTACACCTTC
clone size: NA; J gene: TRBJ2-2; V gene: TRBV5-1; D gene: NA; CDR3 protein: CASSIGGSSNTGELFF; CDR3 DNA: TGCGCCAGCAGCATAGGGGGTTCCTCGAACACCGGGGAGCTGTTTTTT
clone size: NA; J gene: TRBJ1-2; V gene: TRBV7-2; D gene: TRBD1; CDR3 protein: CASSRSTGGVDYTF; CDR3 DNA: TGTGCCAGCAGCCGTTCGACAGGGGGCGTCGACTACACCTTC
clone size: NA; J gene: TRBJ1-2; V gene: TRBV2; D gene: NA; CDR3 protein: CASRQGANYGYTF; CDR3 DNA: TGTGCCAGCAGACAGGGTGCTAACTATGGCTACACCTTC